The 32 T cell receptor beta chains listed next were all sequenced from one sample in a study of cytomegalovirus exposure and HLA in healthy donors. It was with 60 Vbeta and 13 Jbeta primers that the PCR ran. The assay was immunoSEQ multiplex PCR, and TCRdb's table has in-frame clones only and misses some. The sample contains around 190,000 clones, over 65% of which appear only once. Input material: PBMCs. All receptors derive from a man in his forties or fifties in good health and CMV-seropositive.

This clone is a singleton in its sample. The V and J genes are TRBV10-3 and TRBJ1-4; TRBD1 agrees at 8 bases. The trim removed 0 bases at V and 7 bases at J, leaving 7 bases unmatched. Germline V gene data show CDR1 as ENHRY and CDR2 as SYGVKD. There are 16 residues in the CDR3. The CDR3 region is CAISESGNRGSEKLFF. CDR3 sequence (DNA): TGTGCCATCAGTGAGTCGGGGAACAGGGGGAGTGAAAAACTGTTTTTT.

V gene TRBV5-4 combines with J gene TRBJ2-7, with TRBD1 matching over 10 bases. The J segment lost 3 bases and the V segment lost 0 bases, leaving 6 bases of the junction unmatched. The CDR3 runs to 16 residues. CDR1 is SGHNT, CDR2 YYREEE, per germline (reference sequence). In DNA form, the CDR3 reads TGTGCCAGCAGCTTGGCCCTAGGACAGGGGGGCTACGAGCAGTACTTC. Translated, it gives CASSLALGQGGYEQYF.

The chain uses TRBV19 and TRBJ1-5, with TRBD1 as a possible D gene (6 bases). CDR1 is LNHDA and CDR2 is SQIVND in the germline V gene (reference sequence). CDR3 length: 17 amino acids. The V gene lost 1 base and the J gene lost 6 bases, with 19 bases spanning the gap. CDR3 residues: CASSIGGGRATSQPQHF. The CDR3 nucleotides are TGTGCCAGTAGTATAGGCGGGGGCAGGGCCACCAGTCAGCCCCAGCATTTT. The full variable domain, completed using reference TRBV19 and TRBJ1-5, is DGGITQSPKYLFRKEGQNVTLSCEQNLNHDAMYWYRQDPGQGLRLIYYSQIVNDFQKGDIAEGYSVSREKKESFPLTVTSAQKNPTAFYLCASSIGGGRATSQPQHFGDGTRLSIL.

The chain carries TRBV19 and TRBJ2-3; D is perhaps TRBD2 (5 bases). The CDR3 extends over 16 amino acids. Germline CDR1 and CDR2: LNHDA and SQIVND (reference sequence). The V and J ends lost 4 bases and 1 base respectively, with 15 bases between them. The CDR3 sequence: CASSTGSAPGTDTQYF. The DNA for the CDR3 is TGTGCCAGTAGTACCGGTAGCGCCCCTGGCACAGATACGCAGTATTTT.

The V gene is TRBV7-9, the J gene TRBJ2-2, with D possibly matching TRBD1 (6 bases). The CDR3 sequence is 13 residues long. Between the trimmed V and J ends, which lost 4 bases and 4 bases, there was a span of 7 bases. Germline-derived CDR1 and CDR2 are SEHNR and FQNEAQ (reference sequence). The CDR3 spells CASSWTVTGELFF. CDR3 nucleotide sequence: TGTGCCAGCAGCTGGACAGTCACCGGGGAGCTGTTTTTT.

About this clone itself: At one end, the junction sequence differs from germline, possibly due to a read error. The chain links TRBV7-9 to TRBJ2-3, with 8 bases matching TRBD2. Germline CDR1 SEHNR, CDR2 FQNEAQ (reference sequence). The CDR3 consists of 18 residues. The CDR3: CVSSLLVAGTGGTDTQYF. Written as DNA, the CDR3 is TGTGTCAGCAGCTTATTGGTAGCGGGAACTGGGGGCACAGATACGCAGTATTTT.

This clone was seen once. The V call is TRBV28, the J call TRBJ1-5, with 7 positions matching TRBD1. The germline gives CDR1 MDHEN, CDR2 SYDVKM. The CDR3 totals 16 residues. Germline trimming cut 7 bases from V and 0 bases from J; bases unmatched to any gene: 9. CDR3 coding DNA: TGTGCCAGCACTCAGGACAGGAGTCATAGCAATCAGCCCCAGCATTTT. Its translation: CASTQDRSHSNQPQHF.

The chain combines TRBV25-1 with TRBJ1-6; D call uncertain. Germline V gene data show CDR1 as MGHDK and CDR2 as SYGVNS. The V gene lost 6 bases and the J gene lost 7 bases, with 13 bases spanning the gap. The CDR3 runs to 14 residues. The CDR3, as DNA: TGTGCCAGCAGCTCAGAGGTTGTCAATTCACCCCTCCACTTT. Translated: CASSSEVVNSPLHF.

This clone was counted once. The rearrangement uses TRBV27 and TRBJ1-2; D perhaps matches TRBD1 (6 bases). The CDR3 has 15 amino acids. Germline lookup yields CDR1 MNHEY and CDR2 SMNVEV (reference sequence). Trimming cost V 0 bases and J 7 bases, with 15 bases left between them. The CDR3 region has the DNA TGTGCCAGCAGTTTATCGGGGGGGCGTCAGTCTGGCTACACCTTC. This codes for CASSLSGGRQSGYTF.

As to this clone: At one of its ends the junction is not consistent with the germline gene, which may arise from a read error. CDR3 residues: CAGSLAGGSTEAFF. The CDR3 DNA is TGTGCCGGCAGCTTAGCAGGAGGGAGCACTGAAGCTTTCTTT. The chain uses TRBV7-8 and TRBJ1-1; unclear D gene. The CDR3 contains 14 residues. The germline gives CDR1 SGHVS, CDR2 FQNEAQ.

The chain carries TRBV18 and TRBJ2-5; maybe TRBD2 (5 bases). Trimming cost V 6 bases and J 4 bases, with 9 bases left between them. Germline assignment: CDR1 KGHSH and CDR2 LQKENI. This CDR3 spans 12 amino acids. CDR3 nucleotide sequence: TGTGCCAGCTCGCGTGAGGGAGAGACCCAGTACTTC. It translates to CASSREGETQYF.

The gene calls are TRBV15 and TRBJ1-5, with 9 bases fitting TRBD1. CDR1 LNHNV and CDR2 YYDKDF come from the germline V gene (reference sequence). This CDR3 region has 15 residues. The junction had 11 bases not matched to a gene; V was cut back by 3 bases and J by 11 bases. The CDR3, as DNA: TGTGCCACCAGCAGGTCTTTTCGCGGGACAGGGTCCCAGCATTTT. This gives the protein CATSRSFRGTGSQHF.

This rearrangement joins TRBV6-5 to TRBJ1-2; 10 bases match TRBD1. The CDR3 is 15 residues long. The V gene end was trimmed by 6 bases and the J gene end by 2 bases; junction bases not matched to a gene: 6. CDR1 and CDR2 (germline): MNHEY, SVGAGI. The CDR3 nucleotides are TGTGCCAGCAGGGACAGGGGGAAAGAGAACTATGGCTACACCTTC. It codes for CASRDRGKENYGYTF.

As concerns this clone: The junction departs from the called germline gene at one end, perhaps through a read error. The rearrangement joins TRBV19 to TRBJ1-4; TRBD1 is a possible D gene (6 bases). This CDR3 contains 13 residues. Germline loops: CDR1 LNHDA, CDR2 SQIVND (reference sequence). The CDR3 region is CASSMGGARKTVF. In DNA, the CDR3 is TGTGCCAGTAGTATGGGGGGGGCACGAAAAACTGTTTTT.

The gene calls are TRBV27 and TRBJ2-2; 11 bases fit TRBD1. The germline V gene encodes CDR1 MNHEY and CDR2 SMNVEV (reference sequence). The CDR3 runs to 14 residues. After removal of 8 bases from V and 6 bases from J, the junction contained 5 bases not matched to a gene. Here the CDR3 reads CASRTGGFAGELFF. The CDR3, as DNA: TGTGCCAGCCGGACAGGGGGCTTCGCCGGGGAGCTGTTTTTT.

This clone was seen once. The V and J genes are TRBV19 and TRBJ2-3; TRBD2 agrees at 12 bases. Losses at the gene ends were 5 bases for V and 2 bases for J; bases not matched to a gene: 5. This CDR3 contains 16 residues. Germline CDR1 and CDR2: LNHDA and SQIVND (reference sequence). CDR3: CASSPGLAGFTDTQYF. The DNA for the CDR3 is TGTGCCAGTAGTCCCGGACTAGCGGGATTCACAGATACGCAGTATTTT.

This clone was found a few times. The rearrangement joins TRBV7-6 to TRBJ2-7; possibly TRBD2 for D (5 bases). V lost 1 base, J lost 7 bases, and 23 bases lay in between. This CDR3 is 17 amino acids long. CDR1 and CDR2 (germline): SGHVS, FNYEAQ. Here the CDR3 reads CASSLGHGVKRMVEQYF. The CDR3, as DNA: TGTGCCAGCAGCTTAGGGCACGGGGTGAAGCGGATGGTTGAGCAGTACTTC.

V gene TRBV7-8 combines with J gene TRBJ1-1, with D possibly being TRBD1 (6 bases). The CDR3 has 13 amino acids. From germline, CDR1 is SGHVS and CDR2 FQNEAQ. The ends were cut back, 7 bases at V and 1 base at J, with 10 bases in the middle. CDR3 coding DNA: TGTGCCAGCACCCTACAGGGGAACACTGAAGCTTTCTTT. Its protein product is CASTLQGNTEAFF.

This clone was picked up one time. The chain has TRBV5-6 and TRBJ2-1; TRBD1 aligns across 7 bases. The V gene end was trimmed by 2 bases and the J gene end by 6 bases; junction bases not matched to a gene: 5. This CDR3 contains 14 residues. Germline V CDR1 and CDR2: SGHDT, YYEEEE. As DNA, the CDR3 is TGTGCCAGCAGCTTCGACAGGGCAAGCAATGAGCAGTTCTTC. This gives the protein CASSFDRASNEQFF.

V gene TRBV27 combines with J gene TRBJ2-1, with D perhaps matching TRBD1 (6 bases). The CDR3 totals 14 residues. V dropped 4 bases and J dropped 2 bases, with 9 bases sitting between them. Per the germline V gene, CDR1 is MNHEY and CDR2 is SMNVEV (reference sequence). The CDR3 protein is CASSSDSTYNEQFF. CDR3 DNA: TGTGCCAGCAGTTCGGACAGCACCTACAATGAGCAGTTCTTC.

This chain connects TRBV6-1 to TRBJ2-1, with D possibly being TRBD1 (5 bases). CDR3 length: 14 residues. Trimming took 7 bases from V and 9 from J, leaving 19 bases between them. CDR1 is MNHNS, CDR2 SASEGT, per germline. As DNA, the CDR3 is TGTGCCAGCAACCTCGACACAGGTTCGGGTGAGCAGTTCTTC. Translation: CASNLDTGSGEQFF.

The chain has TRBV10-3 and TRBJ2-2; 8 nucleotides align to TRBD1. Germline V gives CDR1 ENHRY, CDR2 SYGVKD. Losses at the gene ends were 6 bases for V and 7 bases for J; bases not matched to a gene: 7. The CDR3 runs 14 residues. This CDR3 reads CAIRPGQGVGELFF. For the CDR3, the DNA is TGTGCCATCAGGCCAGGACAGGGTGTCGGGGAGCTGTTTTTT.

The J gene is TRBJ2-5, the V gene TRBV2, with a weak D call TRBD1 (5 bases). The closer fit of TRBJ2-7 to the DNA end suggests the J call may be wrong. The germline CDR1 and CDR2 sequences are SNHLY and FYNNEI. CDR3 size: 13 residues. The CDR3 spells CASRLGHSYEQYF. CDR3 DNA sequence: TGTGCCAGCAGACTCGGACATTCCTACGAGCAGTACTTC.

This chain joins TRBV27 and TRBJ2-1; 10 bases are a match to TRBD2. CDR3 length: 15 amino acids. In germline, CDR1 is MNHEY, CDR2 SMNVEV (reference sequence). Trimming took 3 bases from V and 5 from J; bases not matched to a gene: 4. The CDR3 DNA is TGTGCCAGCAGTTTGGGTAGCGGGAGGAACAATGAGCAGTTCTTC. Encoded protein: CASSLGSGRNNEQFF.

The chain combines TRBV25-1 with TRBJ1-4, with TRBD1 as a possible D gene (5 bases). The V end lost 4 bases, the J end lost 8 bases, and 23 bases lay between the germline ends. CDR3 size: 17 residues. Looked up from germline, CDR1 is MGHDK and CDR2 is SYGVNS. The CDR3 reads CASSGRVDIIKGEKLFF. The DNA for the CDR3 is TGTGCCAGCAGTGGCAGGGTCGATATTATAAAAGGGGAAAAACTGTTTTTT.

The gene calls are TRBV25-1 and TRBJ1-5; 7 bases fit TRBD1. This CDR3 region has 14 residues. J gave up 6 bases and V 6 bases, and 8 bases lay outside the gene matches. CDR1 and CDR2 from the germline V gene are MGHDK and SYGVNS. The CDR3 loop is CASSLGQSGQPQHF. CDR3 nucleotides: TGTGCCAGCAGCCTGGGACAGTCAGGTCAGCCCCAGCATTTT.

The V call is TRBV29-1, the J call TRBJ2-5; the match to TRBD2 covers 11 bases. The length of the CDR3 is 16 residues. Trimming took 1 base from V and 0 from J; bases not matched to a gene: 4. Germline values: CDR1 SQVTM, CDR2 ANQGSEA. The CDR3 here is CSVEAASGGYQETQYF. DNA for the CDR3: TGCAGCGTTGAAGCGGCTAGCGGGGGGTACCAAGAGACCCAGTACTTC.

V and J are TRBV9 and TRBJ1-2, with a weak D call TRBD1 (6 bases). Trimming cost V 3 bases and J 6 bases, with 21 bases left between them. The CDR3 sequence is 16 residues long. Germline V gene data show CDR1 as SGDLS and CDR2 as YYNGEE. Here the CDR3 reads CASSAGLHGTTHGYTF. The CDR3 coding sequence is TGTGCCAGCAGCGCCGGACTCCACGGGACAACCCATGGCTACACCTTC. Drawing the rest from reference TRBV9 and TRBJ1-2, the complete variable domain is DSGVTQTPKHLITATGQRVTLRCSPRSGDLSVYWYQQSLDQGLQFLIQYYNGEERAKGNILERFSAQQFPDLHSELNLSSLELGDSALYFCASSAGLHGTTHGYTFGSGTRLTVV.

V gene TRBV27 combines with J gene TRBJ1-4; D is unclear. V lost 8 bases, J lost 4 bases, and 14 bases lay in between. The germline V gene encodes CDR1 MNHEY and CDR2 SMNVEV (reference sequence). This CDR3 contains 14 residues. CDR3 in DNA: TGTGCCAGCCGGAGATCCCAAGTTAATGAAAAACTGTTTTTT. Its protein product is CASRRSQVNEKLFF.

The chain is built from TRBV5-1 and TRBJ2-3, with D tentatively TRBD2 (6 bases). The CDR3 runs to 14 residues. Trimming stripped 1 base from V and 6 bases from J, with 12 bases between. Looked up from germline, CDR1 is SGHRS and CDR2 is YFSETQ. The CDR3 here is CASSLSAGPDTQYF. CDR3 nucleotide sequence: TGCGCCAGCAGCTTGTCGGCGGGACCGGATACGCAGTATTTT.

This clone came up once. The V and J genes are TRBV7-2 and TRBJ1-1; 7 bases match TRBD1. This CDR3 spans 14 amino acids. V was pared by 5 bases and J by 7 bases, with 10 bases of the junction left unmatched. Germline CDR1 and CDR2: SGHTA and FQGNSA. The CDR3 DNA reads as TGTGCCAGCAGCCGATCGGGACAGAATTTTGAAGCTTTCTTT. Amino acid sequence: CASSRSGQNFEAFF.

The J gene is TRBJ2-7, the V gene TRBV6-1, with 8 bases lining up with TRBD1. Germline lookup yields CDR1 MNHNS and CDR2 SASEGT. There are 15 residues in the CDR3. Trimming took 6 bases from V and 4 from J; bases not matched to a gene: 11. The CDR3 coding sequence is TGTGCCAGCAGCCTCGGGACAGGAGGGGGGTACGAGCAGTACTTC. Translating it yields CASSLGTGGGYEQYF.